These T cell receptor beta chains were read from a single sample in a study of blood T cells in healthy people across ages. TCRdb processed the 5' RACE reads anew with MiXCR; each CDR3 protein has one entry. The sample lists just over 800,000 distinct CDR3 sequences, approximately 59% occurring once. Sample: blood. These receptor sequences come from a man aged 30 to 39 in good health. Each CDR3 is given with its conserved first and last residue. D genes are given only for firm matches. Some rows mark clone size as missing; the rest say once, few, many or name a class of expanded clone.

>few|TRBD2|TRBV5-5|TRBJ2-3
CASKPSGERADTQYF
TGTGCCAGCAAACCTAGCGGGGAAAGAGCAGATACGCAGTATTTT
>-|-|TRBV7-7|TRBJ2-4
CASSLDRTSLGRRIQYF
TGTGCCAGCAGCTTAGACCGGACCTCACTGGGGCGGCGCATTCAGTACTTC
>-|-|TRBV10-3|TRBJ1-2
CAISGRTNYGYTF
TGTGCCATCAGTGGGCGGACGAACTATGGCTACACCTTC
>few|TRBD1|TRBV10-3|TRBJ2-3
CAISPKDRAITTDTQYF
TGTGCCATCAGCCCCAAGGACAGGGCCATCACCACAGATACGCAGTATTTT
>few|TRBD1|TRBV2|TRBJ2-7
CASRMTGADYEQYF
TGTGCCAGCAGGATGACAGGGGCGGACTACGAGCAGTACTTC
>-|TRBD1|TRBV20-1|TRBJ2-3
CSANGQGSTDTQYF
TGCAGTGCTAACGGACAGGGAAGCACAGATACGCAGTATTTT
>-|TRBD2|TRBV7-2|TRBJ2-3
CASSFWSGGATDTQYF
TGTGCCAGCAGCTTCTGGAGCGGGGGGGCCACAGATACGCAGTATTTT
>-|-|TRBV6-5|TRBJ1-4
CASSLTGRSNEKLFF
TGTGCCAGCAGTTTAACAGGGCGGTCTAATGAAAAACTGTTTTTT
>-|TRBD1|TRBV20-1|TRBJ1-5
CSALPGQGNQPQHF
TGCAGTGCTCTCCCAGGACAGGGCAATCAGCCCCAGCATTTT
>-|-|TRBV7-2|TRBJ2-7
CASSPSPGSYEQYF
TGTGCCAGCAGCCCGTCCCCAGGGTCCTACGAGCAGTACTTC
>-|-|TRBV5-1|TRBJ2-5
CGTQLRGGTETQYF
TGCGGCACCCAGCTACGAGGGGGTACCGAGACCCAGTACTTC
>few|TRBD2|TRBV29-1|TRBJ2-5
CSVGRGGSGWETQYF
TGCAGCGTCGGACGGGGGGGTTCAGGATGGGAGACCCAGTACTTC
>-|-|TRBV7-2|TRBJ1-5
CASSAGRAGNQPQHF
TGTGCCAGCAGCGCGGGCAGGGCAGGCAATCAGCCCCAGCATTTT
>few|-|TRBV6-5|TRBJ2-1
CASSYSDEYNEQFF
TGTGCCAGCAGTTATTCGGACGAATACAATGAGCAGTTCTTC
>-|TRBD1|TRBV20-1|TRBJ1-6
CSAGRGLDNSPLHF
TGCAGTGCGGGCAGGGGGCTTGATAATTCACCCCTCCACTTT
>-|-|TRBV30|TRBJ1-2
CAWSAKQRSGYGYTF
TGTGCCTGGAGTGCGAAACAGAGATCAGGATATGGCTACACCTTC
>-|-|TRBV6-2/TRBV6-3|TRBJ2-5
CASSLTGTNQETQYF
TGTGCCAGCAGTTTGACAGGGACTAACCAAGAGACCCAGTACTTC
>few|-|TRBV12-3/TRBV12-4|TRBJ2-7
CASSPGVYEQYF
TGTGCCAGCAGTCCAGGGGTTTACGAGCAGTACTTC
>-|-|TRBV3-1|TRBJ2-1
CASSQERGTKQFF
TGTGCCAGCAGCCAAGAAAGAGGGACCAAGCAGTTCTTC
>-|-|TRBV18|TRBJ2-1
CASSPSPGLAYNEQFF
TGTGCCAGCTCACCATCTCCGGGGTTAGCCTACAATGAGCAGTTCTTC
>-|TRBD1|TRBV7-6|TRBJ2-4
CASSLGGQGSKQYF
TGTGCCAGCAGCTTGGGGGGACAGGGGTCGAAGCAGTACTTC
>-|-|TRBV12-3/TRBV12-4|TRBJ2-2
CASSLKPRNTGELFF
TGTGCCAGCAGTTTAAAACCGCGGAACACCGGGGAGCTGTTTTTT
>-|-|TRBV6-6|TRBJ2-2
CASSSVGELFF
TGTGCCAGCAGCTCGGTTGGGGAGCTGTTTTTT
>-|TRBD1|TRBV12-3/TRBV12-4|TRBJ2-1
CASNERQGRNEQFF
TGTGCCAGCAACGAAAGACAGGGGCGGAATGAGCAGTTCTTC
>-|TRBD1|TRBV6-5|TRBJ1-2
CASSVRDRDGYTF
TGTGCCAGCAGCGTCCGGGACAGGGATGGCTACACCTTC
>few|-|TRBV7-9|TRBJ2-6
CASSPMGVSGANVLTF
TGTGCCAGCAGTCCGATGGGGGTCTCTGGGGCCAACGTCCTGACTTTC
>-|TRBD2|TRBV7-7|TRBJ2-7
CASSAGLAGASSYEQYF
TGTGCCAGCAGCGCCGGACTAGCGGGGGCGTCCTCCTACGAGCAGTACTTC
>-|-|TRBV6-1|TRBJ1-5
CASSEALSGGKQPQHF
TGTGCCAGCAGTGAAGCGCTTTCGGGGGGAAAACAGCCCCAGCATTTT
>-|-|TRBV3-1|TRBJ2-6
CASSRDQAGANVLTF
TGTGCCAGCAGCCGGGACCAGGCTGGGGCCAACGTCCTGACTTTC
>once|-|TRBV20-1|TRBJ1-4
CSARDSKGASEKLFF
TGCAGTGCTAGGGATTCCAAAGGGGCGTCTGAAAAACTGTTTTTT
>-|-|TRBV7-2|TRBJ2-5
CASSLFYEETQYF
TGTGCCAGCAGCTTATTCTATGAAGAGACCCAGTACTTC
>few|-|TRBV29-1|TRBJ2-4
CSGGAKNIQYF
TGCAGCGGGGGGGCCAAAAACATTCAGTACTTC
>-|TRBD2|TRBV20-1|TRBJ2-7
CSASSSGSSEQYF
TGCAGTGCTAGCTCAAGCGGGAGTTCCGAGCAGTACTTC
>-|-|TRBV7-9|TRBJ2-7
CASSLDWLDLSYEQYF
TGTGCCAGCAGCTTAGACTGGTTAGACCTTTCCTACGAGCAGTACTTC
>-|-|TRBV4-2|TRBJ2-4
CASSQKGGLDIQYF
TGTGCCAGCAGCCAGAAGGGTGGGTTGGACATTCAGTACTTC
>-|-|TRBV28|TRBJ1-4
CASNPGGATNEKLFF
TGTGCCAGCAACCCGGGTGGAGCAACTAATGAAAAACTGTTTTTT
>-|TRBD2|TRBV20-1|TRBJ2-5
CSARDRTSQETQYF
TGCAGTGCTAGAGATCGGACTAGCCAAGAGACCCAGTACTTC
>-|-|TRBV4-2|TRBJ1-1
CASSLLNIANTEAFF
TGTGCCAGCAGCCTACTTAACATCGCGAACACTGAAGCTTTCTTT
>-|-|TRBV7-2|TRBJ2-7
CASGHSETYEQYF
TGTGCCAGCGGCCATTCAGAGACCTACGAGCAGTACTTC
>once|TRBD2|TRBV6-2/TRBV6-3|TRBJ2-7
CASIPSGGPRWQYF
TGTGCCAGCATTCCCAGCGGGGGCCCTCGATGGCAGTACTTC
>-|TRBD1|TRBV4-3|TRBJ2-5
CASSQDGTGGMETQYF
TGCGCCAGCAGCCAAGATGGGACAGGGGGAATGGAGACCCAGTACTTC
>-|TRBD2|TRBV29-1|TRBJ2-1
CSVQTSGGCNEQFF
TGCAGCGTTCAAACTAGCGGGGGTTGCAATGAGCAGTTCTTC
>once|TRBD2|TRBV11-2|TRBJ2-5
CASSLDLTSFETQYF
TGTGCCAGCAGCTTAGATTTGACTAGCTTTGAGACCCAGTACTTC
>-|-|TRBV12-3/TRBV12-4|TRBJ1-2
CASSLWTDTAGYTF
TGTGCCAGCAGTTTATGGACAGACACTGCTGGCTACACCTTC
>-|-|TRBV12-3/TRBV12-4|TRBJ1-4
CASTPDTRGEKPFF
TGTGCCAGCACCCCGGACACCCGAGGGGAAAAACCGTTTTTT
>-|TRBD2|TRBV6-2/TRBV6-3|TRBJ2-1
CASSYSMQRGRDEQFF
TGTGCCAGCAGTTACTCGATGCAGCGGGGGAGGGATGAGCAGTTCTTC
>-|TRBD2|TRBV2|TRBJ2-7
CASTGGVGEQYF
TGTGCCAGCACTGGGGGGGTAGGCGAGCAGTACTTC
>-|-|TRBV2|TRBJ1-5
CASSEMQNQPQHF
TGTGCCAGCAGTGAAATGCAGAATCAGCCCCAGCATTTT
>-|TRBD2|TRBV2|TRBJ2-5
CASSPPLPTSGGKETQYF
TGTGCCAGCAGTCCGCCCCTTCCGACTAGCGGGGGCAAAGAGACCCAGTACTTC
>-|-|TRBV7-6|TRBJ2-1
CASGRDGSLSYNEQLF
TGTGCCAGCGGCAGAGACGGATCCCTCTCCTACAATGAGCAGCTCTTC
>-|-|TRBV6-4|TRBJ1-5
CASSDSKQGSNQPQHF
TGTGCCAGCAGTGACTCGAAGCAGGGAAGCAATCAGCCCCAGCATTTT
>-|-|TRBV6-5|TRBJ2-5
CASRRGMGETQYF
TGTGCCAGCAGGAGAGGGATGGGAGAGACCCAGTACTTC
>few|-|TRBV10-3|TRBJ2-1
CAISEFNEQFF
TGTGCCATCAGTGAGTTTAATGAGCAGTTCTTC